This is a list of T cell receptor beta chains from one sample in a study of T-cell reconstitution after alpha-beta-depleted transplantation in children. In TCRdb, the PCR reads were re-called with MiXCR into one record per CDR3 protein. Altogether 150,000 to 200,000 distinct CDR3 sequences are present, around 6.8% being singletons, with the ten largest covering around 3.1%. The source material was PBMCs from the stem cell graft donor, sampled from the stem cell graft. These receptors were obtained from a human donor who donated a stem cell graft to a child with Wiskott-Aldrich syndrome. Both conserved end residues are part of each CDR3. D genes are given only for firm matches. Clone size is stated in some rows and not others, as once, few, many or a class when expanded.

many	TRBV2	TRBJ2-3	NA	CASSEALLGDWGTDTQYF	TGTGCCAGCAGTGAAGCGCTTCTGGGAGATTGGGGCACAGATACGCAGTATTTT
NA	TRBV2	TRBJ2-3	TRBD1	CARCLVTNSGTGLRNTQYF	TGTGCCCGCTGTTTAGTGACCAACTCCGGGACAGGGCTGAGGAATACGCAGTATTTT
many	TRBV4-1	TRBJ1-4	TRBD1	CASSPRDRASANEKLFF	TGCGCCAGCAGCCCCAGGGACAGGGCGTCGGCTAATGAAAAACTGTTTTTT
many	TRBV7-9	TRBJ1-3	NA	CASSSGTLEVTIYF	TGTGCCAGCAGCTCCGGGACATTAGAGGTGACCATATATTTT
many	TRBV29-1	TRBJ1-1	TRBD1	CSGGGGLNTEAFF	TGCAGCGGGGGAGGGGGCCTAAACACTGAAGCTTTCTTT
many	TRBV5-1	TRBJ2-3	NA	CASSRGLGDTQYF	TGCGCCAGCAGTCGGGGTTTGGGAGATACGCAGTATTTT
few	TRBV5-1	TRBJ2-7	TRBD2	CASSPSGGFYEQYF	TGCGCCAGCAGCCCATCGGGAGGCTTCTACGAGCAGTACTTC
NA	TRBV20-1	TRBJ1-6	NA	CSGNAQGYNSPLHF	TGCAGTGGAAATGCTCAGGGCTATAATTCACCCCTCCACTTT
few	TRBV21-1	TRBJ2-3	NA	CASSKAGAMLGVTDTQYF	TGTGCCAGCAGCAAAGCCGGGGCAATGCTGGGTGTTACAGATACGCAGTATTTT
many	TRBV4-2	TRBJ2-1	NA	CASSLTTVSYNEQFF	TGTGCCAGCAGCCTGACGACAGTCTCCTACAATGAGCAGTTCTTC
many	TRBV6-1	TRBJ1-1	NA	CASSAMGDLNTEAFF	TGTGCCAGCAGTGCAATGGGAGATTTGAACACTGAAGCTTTCTTT